Each of the 14 T cell receptor beta chains below was sequenced from the same sample in a study of T cell responses to AZD1222 COVID-19 vaccine. Clones were read by immunoSEQ multiplex PCR, and TCRdb kept only the in-frame ones, dropping some. The sample gives 100,000 to 150,000 clones, about 89% of which show up once; less than 2% is in the top ten. Material: peripheral blood, obtained on day 0 of AZD1222 vaccination. The receptors were gathered from an adult in good health.

The chain links TRBV19 to TRBJ2-7; TRBD2 matches at 10 bases. V gave up 5 bases and J gave up 4 bases; unmatched junction bases: 11. The CDR3 has 16 amino acids. The germline V gene encodes CDR1 LNHDA and CDR2 SQIVND (reference sequence). The CDR3 sequence: CASSAPGLAASYEQYF. DNA of the CDR3: TGTGCCAGTAGTGCCCCAGGACTAGCGGCCTCATACGAGCAGTACTTC.

The chain joins TRBV7-3 to TRBJ2-1, with D unclear. Germline V gene lookup returns CDR1 SGHTA and CDR2 FQGTGA. V was clipped by 5 bases and J by 0 bases, with 14 bases between them. This CDR3 region has 16 residues. CDR3 sequence reads: CASSQWKLSSYNEQFF. The DNA for the CDR3 is TGTGCCAGCAGCCAATGGAAGCTGAGCTCCTACAATGAGCAGTTCTTC. Drawing the rest from reference TRBV7-3 and TRBJ2-1, the complete variable domain is GAGVSQTPSNKVTEKGKYVELRCDPISGHTALYWYRQSLGQGPEFLIYFQGTGAADDSGLPNDRFFAVRPEGSVSTLKIQRTERGDSAVYLCASSQWKLSSYNEQFFGPGTRLTVL.

This chain links TRBV6-5 with TRBJ2-7, with D perhaps TRBD1 (5 bases). Germline loops: CDR1 MNHEY, CDR2 SVGAGI. Between the trimmed V and J ends, which lost 2 bases and 2 bases, there was a span of 10 bases. The CDR3 runs 14 residues. The CDR3 region is CASSYRARAYEQYF. The CDR3 nucleotides read TGTGCCAGCAGTTACCGGGCCAGGGCCTACGAGCAGTACTTC.

This chain connects TRBV6-4 to TRBJ2-1; the D is unclear. Trimming took off 0 bases at V and 13 bases at J, with 13 bases between the two ends. The CDR3 has 13 amino acids. CDR1 MRHNA and CDR2 SNTAGT come from the germline V gene. CDR3 residues: CASSDSGEAHQFF. The CDR3 coding sequence is TGTGCCAGCAGTGACTCTGGAGAGGCTCACCAGTTCTTC.

V gene TRBV29-1 combines with J gene TRBJ1-2; perhaps TRBD1 as D (6 bases). The CDR3 is 16 amino acids. Germline-derived CDR1 and CDR2 are SQVTM and ANQGSEA. V was trimmed by 4 bases and J by 1 base, leaving 19 bases between them. The CDR3 coding sequence is TGCAGCGTTGGATGGCCAACGGGGGGGCTTAACTATGGCTACACCTTC. This gives the protein CSVGWPTGGLNYGYTF.

The rearrangement joins TRBV27 to TRBJ1-1; unclear D gene. With 2 bases removed from V and 3 bases from J, the gap between germline ends came to 19 bases. This CDR3 has 17 residues. Looked up from germline, CDR1 is MNHEY and CDR2 is SMNVEV (reference sequence). DNA for the CDR3: TGTGCCAGCAGTTTAGCTGCCCGTCTCGGGCTACACACTGAAGCTTTCTTT. Protein product: CASSLAARLGLHTEAFF.

The chain combines TRBV30 with TRBJ1-2; 8 nucleotides align to TRBD1. This CDR3 is 14 amino acids long. V dropped 7 bases and J dropped 6; count of bases not matched to a gene: 13. Germline V lookup: CDR1 GTSNPN, CDR2 SVGIG (reference sequence). CDR3 DNA: TGTGCCTCAGACAGGGGATCGGCCTCGGATGGCTACACCTTC. It codes for CASDRGSASDGYTF.

This clone was seen more than once but under ten times. Different DNA sequences within this sample yield the same CDR3. The rearrangement links TRBV9 to TRBJ2-1, with 10 bases aligning to TRBD2. The CDR3 consists of 15 residues. Germline V lookup: CDR1 SGDLS, CDR2 YYNGEE. The ends lost 1 base at V and 8 bases at J; junction bases unmatched: 6. The CDR3 reads CASSVQAGGPDEQFF. CDR3 nucleotide sequence: TGTGCCAGCAGCGTACAAGCGGGAGGGCCGGATGAGCAGTTCTTC.

J is TRBJ1-1 and V is TRBV21-1; the D segment call TRBD1 is taken from the table without a DNA check. TRBV21-1 is designated a pseudogene. This CDR3 region has 15 residues. The chain's CDR3 is CASSNRVYRNTEAFF. The CDR3, as DNA: TGTGCCAGCAGCAACAGGGTTTATCGGAACACTGAAGCTTTCTTT.

To note about this clone: Germline and junction disagree at one end, which may indicate a read error. The chain is built from TRBV27 and TRBJ2-3; TRBD2 agrees at 14 bases. The length of the CDR3 is 18 residues. Germline V gene sequence: CDR1 MNHEY, CDR2 SMNVEV (reference sequence). CDR3 in amino acids: CDSSSRTSGRPSTDTQYF. CDR3 sequence (DNA): TGTGACAGCAGTTCCAGGACTAGCGGGAGGCCTAGCACAGATACGCAGTATTTT.

This chain uses TRBV11-2 with TRBJ2-7, with 7 bases aligning to TRBD2. J gave up 3 bases and V 7 bases, and 12 bases lay outside the gene matches. Germline V gene lookup returns CDR1 SGHAT and CDR2 FQNNGV. This CDR3 is 15 amino acids long. For the CDR3, the DNA is TGTGCCAGCACCCCTGGGGATTGGGGGGGCTACGAGCAGTACTTC. It is translated as CASTPGDWGGYEQYF.

The chain is built from TRBV27 and TRBJ2-1, with 7 bases lining up with TRBD2. Per germline, CDR1 MNHEY and CDR2 SMNVEV (reference sequence). The CDR3 is 13 residues long. The J segment lost 8 bases and the V segment lost 6 bases, leaving 7 bases of the junction unmatched. CDR3 residues: CASRAGWEDEQFF. In DNA form, the CDR3 reads TGTGCCAGCAGAGCGGGATGGGAGGATGAGCAGTTCTTC.

The CDR3 loop reads CAAGGPSNTEAFF. CDR3 coding DNA: TGTGCCGCCGGTGGGCCTTCGAACACTGAAGCTTTCTTT. V gene TRBV7-9 combines with J gene TRBJ1-1; no definite D call. V lost 11 bases, J lost 1 base, and 14 bases lay in between. CDR3 length: 13 amino acids. CDR1 and CDR2 from the germline V gene are SEHNR and FQNEAQ (reference sequence).

The chain links TRBV28 to TRBJ1-2; TRBD1 matches at 9 bases. The CDR3 spans 15 residues. Trimming at V came to 2 bases and at J to 7 bases, leaving 8 bases not matched to a gene. Per germline, CDR1 MDHEN and CDR2 SYDVKM. Here the CDR3 DNA reads TGTGCCAGCAGTTTACGGACAGGGGATTCCTCTGGCTACACCTTC. Translating gives CASSLRTGDSSGYTF.